This TCR beta chain was recorded in a study of blood T cells in healthy people across ages. Sample-barcoded 5' priming and a J-beta primer mix drove a second PCR of roughly 7 to 11 cycles. With 12 random nucleotides, a template-switch adaptor tagged each individual cDNA molecule. TCRdb re-called the 5' RACE reads through MiXCR, storing one row per CDR3 protein. This table has roughly 2 million distinct CDR3 sequences, 49% appearing once. Whole-study results and caveats: Comparison with aged donors showed that long-lived donors had more naive CD4+ cells and higher diversity.

This clonotype was counted a few times. The antigen remains unidentified. Each individual donor underwent a draw of approximately 9.6 milliliters of peripheral blood. Extracted total RNA amounted to at least 5.5 micrograms for each sample. What was sequenced was blood. The clonotype originates from a woman aged 40-49 years in good health.

CDR3 sequence (DNA): TGTGCCAGCAGCCAGGCCGGCTTAGGGGCCAATGAGCAGTTCTTC. Protein product: CASSQAGLGANEQFF. The V and J genes are TRBV4-2 and TRBJ2-1, with a possible D match to TRBD1 (5 bases). Germline CDR1 reads LGHNA; CDR2 reads YNFKEQ. The CDR3 spans 15 residues. V was shortened by 3 bases and J by 6 bases, with 15 bases between the two germline ends.